What follows are 16 T cell receptor beta chains derived from one specimen sequenced in a study of CD8+ T cells in alopecia areata (dated by TCRdb to 2016 to 2019). The protocol used for the library was the immunoSEQ multiplex PCR assay. RNA was extracted from all samples and reverse transcribed into cDNA as template for TCR sequencing. TCRdb's version of the immuneACCESS table is confined to in-frame rearrangements and falls short of the full clone set. An unresolved V gene accounts for under half of the shortfall where checked; the remainder is of unknown origin. The sample has 140,000 to 150,000 clones on record, more than 40% of them singletons. 6% to 7% of the sample lies in the top ten. Sequencing was performed on CD4+ T cells sorted from blood. The receptors derive from a human donor with alopecia areata.

The gene calls are TRBV19 and TRBJ2-3, with D possibly called TRBD1 or TRBD2 (5 bases each). Germline loops: CDR1 LNHDA, CDR2 SQIVND (reference sequence). Between the trimmed V and J ends, which lost 5 bases and 7 bases, there was a span of 13 bases. The CDR3 is 13 residues long. DNA for the CDR3: TGTGCCAGTAGTTCGGGACGGGATAATACGCAGTATTTT. Its translation: CASSSGRDNTQYF.

There are a few counts of this clone. In the same sample, other DNA sequences code for this CDR3. The gene calls are TRBV29-1 and TRBJ2-3, with unresolved D. The length of the CDR3 is 11 residues. V was cut by 7 bases and J by 6 bases, with 11 bases left in between. CDR1 SQVTM and CDR2 ANQGSEA come from the germline V gene. This CDR3 reads CSERRSDTQYF. For the CDR3, the DNA is TGCAGCGAGCGCCGCTCGGATACGCAGTATTTT.

This clone was picked up a small number of times. The J gene is TRBJ1-2, the V gene TRBV7-9; maybe TRBD1 (6 bases). Germline V gene sequence: CDR1 SEHNR, CDR2 FQNEAQ (reference sequence). There are 14 residues in the CDR3. V lost 4 bases to trimming and J lost 2 bases, with 11 bases between them. The CDR3 loop reads CASSSRGGNYGYTF. The CDR3 DNA sequence: TGTGCCAGCAGCTCCAGGGGCGGAAACTATGGCTACACCTTC. Full variable domain (rest looked up from reference TRBV7-9 and TRBJ1-2): DTGVSQNPRHKITKRGQNVTFRCDPISEHNRLYWYRQTLGQGPEFLTYFQNEAQLEKSRLLSDRFSAERPKGSFSTLEIQRTEQGDSAMYLCASSSRGGNYGYTFGSGTRLTVV.

The table lists this clone with a few counts. CDR3 protein: CASQPEGGEQYF. CDR3 nucleotide sequence: TGTGCCAGTCAACCCGAGGGAGGTGAGCAGTACTTC. The rearrangement links TRBV7-9 to TRBJ2-7; possibly TRBD2 for D (6 bases). The CDR3 covers 12 residues. Germline assignment: CDR1 SEHNR and CDR2 FQNEAQ (reference sequence). V gave up 9 bases and J gave up 7 bases, with 16 bases separating them.

The chain carries TRBV7-3 and TRBJ2-3; D ambiguous. This CDR3 region has 12 residues. Germline V lookup: CDR1 SGHTA, CDR2 FQGTGA. Deletions cut 1 base from V and 4 bases from J, with 3 bases between. CDR3 loop: CASSLMSDTQYF. The CDR3 DNA sequence: TGTGCCAGCAGCTTAATGTCAGATACGCAGTATTTT. The entire variable domain, with the rest obtained from reference TRBV7-3 and TRBJ2-3, is as follows: GAGVSQTPSNKVTEKGKYVELRCDPISGHTALYWYRQSLGQGPEFLIYFQGTGAADDSGLPNDRFFAVRPEGSVSTLKIQRTERGDSAVYLCASSLMSDTQYFGPGTRLTVL.

This clone was observed once. The J gene is TRBJ2-1, the V gene TRBV27; D ambiguous. Per the germline V gene, CDR1 is MNHEY and CDR2 is SMNVEV (reference sequence). V shed 2 bases and J shed 6 bases, with 11 bases lying between them. The CDR3 loop spans 14 amino acids. In DNA form, the CDR3 reads TGTGCCAGCAGTTTAACGCGTAGGAGCAATGAGCAGTTCTTC. This encodes CASSLTRRSNEQFF.

J is TRBJ2-1 and V is TRBV6-5; no reliable D call. The CDR3 consists of 13 residues. V lost 6 bases and J lost 14, with 20 bases in between. Germline V gene lookup returns CDR1 MNHEY and CDR2 SVGAGI. CDR3 sequence (DNA): TGTGCCAGCAGACCCCCGGCTGGGTCAGTCGAGTTCTTC. Amino acids: CASRPPAGSVEFF.

The V and J genes are TRBV25-1 and TRBJ2-1; tentative D call: TRBD2 (5 bases). V lost 8 bases, J lost 8 bases, and 10 bases lay in between. Germline V CDR1 and CDR2: MGHDK, SYGVNS. This CDR3 has 11 amino acids. The CDR3 nucleotides are TGTGCCAGCCGGAGGTATGATGAGCAGTTCTTC. Encoded protein: CASRRYDEQFF.

The chain employs TRBV29-1 and TRBJ1-1; D is perhaps TRBD1 (6 bases). Looked up from germline, CDR1 is SQVTM and CDR2 is ANQGSEA. Trimming cost V 6 bases and J 5 bases, with 10 bases left between them. This CDR3 comprises 11 residues. This CDR3 is CSVLGGTEAFF. Here the CDR3 DNA reads TGCAGCGTCCTAGGGGGAACTGAAGCTTTCTTT.

The chain couples TRBV2 to TRBJ2-7, with TRBD2 identical over 8 bases. The V gene's germline CDR1 is SNHLY and CDR2 FYNNEI. The CDR3 has 13 residues. V trimming: 11 bases; J trimming: 7 bases; junction bases outside the gene matches: 13. DNA of the CDR3: TGTGCCGGATCGGGACTAGGACTGGGGGAGCAGTACTTC. Translated: CAGSGLGLGEQYF.

This clone occurred a few times. V is TRBV29-1 and J is TRBJ1-1, with a possible D match to TRBD1 (5 bases). The germline V gene encodes CDR1 SQVTM and CDR2 ANQGSEA. The V end was cut by 5 bases, the J end by 2 bases, with 15 bases between. This CDR3 is built from 14 residues. CDR3 DNA: TGCAGCGTTTATCCGGGACTGCTTAACACTGAAGCTTTCTTT. The encoded protein is CSVYPGLLNTEAFF.

The rearrangement uses TRBV30 and TRBJ1-2; D is unclear. Germline CDR1 reads GTSNPN; CDR2 reads SVGIG (reference sequence). Trimming removed 0 bases from V and 8 bases from J, with 10 bases in between. The CDR3 totals 12 residues. CDR3 DNA sequence: TGTGCCTGGAGTGTGAAGGCGCGGGGCTACACCTTC. Amino acid sequence: CAWSVKARGYTF.

J is TRBJ2-1 and V is TRBV6-6; D is undetermined. The CDR3 totals 16 residues. Per germline, CDR1 MNHNY and CDR2 SVGAGI (reference sequence). V was shortened by 0 bases and J by 3 bases, with 12 bases between the two germline ends. Here the CDR3 DNA reads TGTGCCAGCAGTTACTCGAATACCTACCTCTACAATGAGCAGTTCTTC. It yields the protein CASSYSNTYLYNEQFF.

The rearrangement joins TRBV28 to TRBJ2-1, with 8 bases fitting TRBD1. CDR3 length equals 14 residues. J lost 7 bases, V lost 7 bases, and 9 bases had no gene match. Looked up from germline, CDR1 is MDHEN and CDR2 is SYDVKM. DNA of the CDR3: TGTGCCAGCAACCGGGACAGGCGTAGGAATGAGCAGTTCTTC. Its protein product is CASNRDRRRNEQFF.

The genes are TRBV18 and TRBJ2-7, with a weak D call TRBD1 (5 bases). Germline V gene data show CDR1 as KGHSH and CDR2 as LQKENI. The CDR3 covers 13 residues. Trimming cost V 5 bases and J 3 bases, with 11 bases left between them. CDR3 region: CASSADRDYEQYF. The CDR3 coding sequence is TGTGCCAGCTCAGCAGACAGAGACTACGAGCAGTACTTC.

This clone was seen more than once but under ten times. The rearrangement uses TRBV29-1 and TRBJ1-1; D uncertain. In germline, CDR1 is SQVTM, CDR2 ANQGSEA. This CDR3 contains 12 residues. The CDR3 region has the DNA TGCAGTGCTGAGAGGCCTGACACTGAAGCTTTCTTT. This sequence encodes CSAERPDTEAFF.